This TCR beta chain was recorded in a study of OX40 agonist ivuxolimab in advanced cancers. Study at large: Patients were treated with intravenous ivuxolimab, dosed at 0.01 to 10 mg/kg and infused every 2 weeks. Regarding the study as a whole: Expanded clones belonging to CD8+ T cells outnumbered, on average, those of CD4+.

Concerning this clone itself: Its antigen is still unknown.

TCRdb's table, derived via immunoSEQ multiplex PCR, lists solely in-frame clones and lacks some. The table includes about 71,000 clones, roughly nine tenths detected once. The CDR3 has 14 amino acids. Trimming removed 3 bases from V and 7 bases from J, with 12 bases in between. Germline CDR1 MNHEY, CDR2 SMNVEV (reference sequence). The chain uses TRBV27 and TRBJ2-2; D is perhaps TRBD1 or TRBD2 (6 bases each). The receptor was derived from an adult with an advanced solid tumor such as melanoma, head and neck, liver or kidney cancer. Sample: CD4+ or CD8+ T cells sorted from blood, taken in a trial of the OX40 agonist ivuxolimab. CDR3 sequence (DNA): TGTGCCAGCAGTTTTCAGGGGCGGGACGGGGAGCTGTTTTTT. Amino acid sequence: CASSFQGRDGELFF.